The 30 T cell receptor beta chains given below trace back to one sample, sequenced in a study of control samples from healthy donors and cancer patients (dated by TCRdb to 2020 to 2021). Libraries were prepared through the immunoSEQ multiplex PCR assay. TCRdb stores this immuneACCESS table with in-frame sequences only. Part of the clones is absent; in the studies checked, under half of the shortfall reflects unresolved V genes, and no reason is known for the rest. Recorded for this sample are about 140,000 clones; about 90% of them occurred a single time. The top ten clonotypes cover approximately 7.2% of the sample. Specimen: blood. These TCRs come from a man younger than 30 in good health.

With respect to this clone: Other DNA sequences in this specimen translate into the identical CDR3. The V and J genes are TRBV18 and TRBJ2-5, with D possibly matching TRBD1 (5 bases). CDR3 length: 14 amino acids. Germline CDR1 reads KGHSH; CDR2 reads LQKENI. Trimming pared 6 bases from V and 0 bases from J, leaving 11 bases between. The DNA of the CDR3 is TGTGCCAGCTCGCCCCCCAGGGACCAAGAGACCCAGTACTTC. Its protein is CASSPPRDQETQYF.

In this sample, this clone turned up once. The chain couples TRBV6-5 to TRBJ2-5; D uncertain. V lost 4 bases and J 3 bases, leaving 15 bases between the germline ends. Per germline, CDR1 MNHEY and CDR2 SVGAGI. This CDR3 region has 15 residues. The CDR3 nucleotides are TGTGCCAGCAGTTCCCCGGGTGTCGGTAAAGAGACCCAGTACTTC. It codes for CASSSPGVGKETQYF.

The chain's CDR3 is CASSQSLTSTDTQYF. The DNA of the CDR3 is TGCGCCAGCAGCCAATCACTCACTAGCACAGATACGCAGTATTTT. V usage is TRBV4-1 and J usage is TRBJ2-3; D is unresolved. Trimming left V 2 bases short and J 0 bases short, with 9 bases between. The CDR3 extends over 15 amino acids. Germline V gives CDR1 MGHRA, CDR2 YSYEKL.

This chain connects TRBV9 to TRBJ2-7; 9 nucleotides match TRBD1. This CDR3 is 16 amino acids long. Germline assignment: CDR1 SGDLS and CDR2 YYNGEE. V shed 4 bases and J 7 bases; nucleotides not matched to a gene: 15. DNA of the CDR3: TGTGCCAGCAGCCGGGACAGGGAACATATGTACGGGGAGCAGTACTTC. It codes for CASSRDREHMYGEQYF.

The chain employs TRBV5-4 and TRBJ2-1; D gene unclear. Germline V gene lookup returns CDR1 SGHNT and CDR2 YYREEE (reference sequence). The CDR3 runs to 11 residues. Trimming removed 1 base at V and 6 bases at J, with 2 bases between. The CDR3 sequence: CASSLSNEQFF. DNA for the CDR3: TGTGCCAGCAGCTTGTCCAATGAGCAGTTCTTC.

This chain links TRBV19 with TRBJ1-1; D unresolved. The length of the CDR3 is 15 residues. CDR1 and CDR2 from the germline V gene are LNHDA and SQIVND (reference sequence). The V end was cut by 5 bases, the J end by 4 bases, with 17 bases between. The CDR3 DNA reads as TGTGCCAGTAGTCTTTTGGACGGCGGGGTCACTGAAGCTTTCTTT. It is translated as CASSLLDGGVTEAFF.

The chain couples TRBV9 to TRBJ1-3, with D unresolved. Trimming removed 4 bases at V and 7 bases at J, with 21 bases between. The CDR3 is 16 residues long. Germline CDR1 and CDR2: SGDLS and YYNGEE. The CDR3: CASSPAGSGPGNTIYF. The CDR3 nucleotides are TGTGCCAGCAGCCCGGCCGGGTCAGGACCCGGCAACACCATATATTTT.

This chain joins TRBV2 and TRBJ1-3; no clear D gene. CDR1 and CDR2 from the germline V gene are SNHLY and FYNNEI. V was shortened by 7 bases and J by 0 bases, with 10 bases between the two germline ends. The CDR3 extends over 14 amino acids. The CDR3 here is CASIWVDSGNTIYF. In DNA, the CDR3 is TGTGCCAGCATCTGGGTGGACTCTGGAAACACCATATATTTT.

The rearrangement joins TRBV19 to TRBJ1-4, with 7 bases lining up with TRBD1. Looked up from germline, CDR1 is LNHDA and CDR2 is SQIVND (reference sequence). The ends lost 3 bases at V and 7 bases at J; junction bases unmatched: 5. CDR3 length: 14 amino acids. Here the CDR3 reads CASSIGTAPEKLFF. The CDR3 DNA reads TGTGCCAGTAGTATCGGGACAGCGCCTGAAAAACTGTTTTTT.

The chain joins TRBV7-9 to TRBJ2-3; D is unclear. The CDR3 is 14 residues long. V was trimmed by 3 bases and J by 2 bases, leaving 9 bases between them. Germline V gene sequence: CDR1 SEHNR, CDR2 FQNEAQ (reference sequence). The CDR3 sequence: CASSLDGNTDTQYF. The CDR3 nucleotides read TGTGCCAGCAGCTTGGACGGTAACACAGATACGCAGTATTTT.

Turning to this clone: Other DNA sequences in this specimen translate into the identical CDR3. The CDR3: CASSERGETQYF. The CDR3 bases are TGTGCCAGCAGTGAAAGGGGAGAGACCCAGTACTTC. The chain has TRBV2 and TRBJ2-5, with D possibly TRBD1 on 5 matching bases. Germline-derived CDR1 and CDR2 are SNHLY and FYNNEI. There are 12 residues in the CDR3. The ends were cut back, 2 bases at V and 4 bases at J, with 5 bases in the middle.

The rearrangement joins TRBV11-1 to TRBJ1-1, with D unclear. CDR3 length equals 15 residues. Deletions cut 0 bases from V and 10 bases from J, with 18 bases between. Germline V gene data show CDR1 as SGHAT and CDR2 as FQDESV (reference sequence). CDR3 sequence (DNA): TGTGCCAGCAGCTTAGCGGGGAGCCCCTCGGCGGGAGCTTTCTTT. It is translated as CASSLAGSPSAGAFF.

J is TRBJ2-1 and V is TRBV3-1 (or the pseudogene TRBV3-2); D is unclear. Germline values: CDR1 LGHDT, CDR2 YNNKEL (reference sequence). The CDR3 runs 14 residues. V was shortened by 6 bases and J by 11 bases, with 20 bases between the two germline ends. CDR3 region: CASSQDNTRTQQFF. CDR3 DNA sequence: TGTGCCAGCAGTCAGGATAATACTCGAACCCAGCAGTTCTTC.

V and J are TRBV10-3 and TRBJ1-3, with D possibly matching TRBD1 (6 bases). Germline-derived CDR1 and CDR2 are ENHRY and SYGVKD. This CDR3 spans 15 amino acids. Trimming cost V 7 bases and J 4 bases, with 17 bases left between them. CDR3 region: CAITPNGGGGNTIYF. DNA of the CDR3: TGTGCCATCACCCCCAATGGGGGCGGAGGAAACACCATATATTTT.

CDR3 loop: CASSQDPTGSREGYTF. The CDR3 nucleotides are TGCGCCAGCAGCCAAGATCCGACAGGGTCCCGGGAGGGCTACACCTTC. The genes are TRBV4-1 and TRBJ1-2; 7 bases map to TRBD1. The J segment lost 8 bases and the V segment lost 0 bases, leaving 12 bases of the junction unmatched. The CDR3 extends over 16 amino acids. Germline loops: CDR1 MGHRA, CDR2 YSYEKL.

This sequence joins TRBV4-1 and TRBJ1-5; tentative D call: TRBD1 (5 bases). Germline values: CDR1 MGHRA, CDR2 YSYEKL. The CDR3 runs 15 residues. V shed 0 bases and J shed 6 bases, with 12 bases lying between them. CDR3 residues: CASSQDGRDFQPQHF. Here the CDR3 DNA reads TGCGCCAGCAGCCAAGATGGCAGGGACTTTCAGCCCCAGCATTTT.

This chain uses TRBV23-1 with TRBJ2-3; D is unresolved. TRBV23-1 is identified as an open reading frame with a role that is uncertain. Trimming left V 6 bases short and J 3 bases short, with 22 bases between. This CDR3 is built from 17 residues. CDR3 region: CASRGTDRVVETDTQYF. CDR3 bases: TGCGCCAGCAGGGGAACGGACCGGGTCGTCGAAACAGATACGCAGTATTTT.

This rearrangement joins TRBV3-1 (or the pseudogene TRBV3-2) to TRBJ2-7; D uncertain. The CDR3 consists of 12 residues. The germline V and J ends were trimmed by 0 bases and 6 bases, with 6 bases remaining between them. The V gene's germline CDR1 is LGHDT and CDR2 YNNKEL (reference sequence). CDR3 bases: TGTGCCAGCAGCCAAGATCCCCTCGAGCAGTACTTC. This translates into CASSQDPLEQYF.

V usage is TRBV5-1 and J usage is TRBJ2-7, with TRBD2 identical over 12 bases. CDR1 is SGHRS, CDR2 YFSETQ, per germline. V trimming: 6 bases; J trimming: 3 bases; junction bases outside the gene matches: 4. The CDR3 length is 14 residues. CDR3 region: CASTSGLAGYEQYF. The CDR3 DNA reads as TGCGCCAGCACATCGGGACTAGCGGGCTACGAGCAGTACTTC. Drawing the rest from reference TRBV5-1 and TRBJ2-7, the complete variable domain is KAGVTQTPRYLIKTRGQQVTLSCSPISGHRSVSWYQQTPGQGLQFLFEYFSETQRNKGNFPGRFSGRQFSNSRSEMNVSTLELGDSALYLCASTSGLAGYEQYFGPGTRLTVT.

The chain recombines TRBV28 with TRBJ1-2, with D possibly matching TRBD1 (5 bases). This CDR3 has 13 amino acids. Per germline, CDR1 MDHEN and CDR2 SYDVKM. Trimming shortened V by 5 bases and J by 10 bases, and 17 bases separated the two germline ends. The DNA of the CDR3 is TGTGCCAGCAGTCAGGGACGGGAGGGCTCCTACACCTTC. This gives the protein CASSQGREGSYTF.

The rearrangement links TRBV14 to TRBJ2-5; TRBD1 matches 12 bases. Germline V gene lookup returns CDR1 SGHDN and CDR2 FVKESK. Trimming cost V 3 bases and J 5 bases; bases outside gene matches: 7. CDR3 size: 16 residues. Written as DNA, the CDR3 is TGTGCCAGCAGCCACCTACCGGGACAGGGGGCTGAGACCCAGTACTTC. This translates into CASSHLPGQGAETQYF.

The V and J genes are TRBV5-6 and TRBJ1-1; D ambiguous. CDR1 and CDR2 from the germline V gene are SGHDT and YYEEEE. The CDR3 has 12 residues. The V and J ends lost 0 bases and 7 bases respectively, with 7 bases between them. The CDR3 loop reads CASSLAGDEAFF. The CDR3 DNA sequence: TGTGCCAGCAGCTTGGCCGGGGATGAAGCTTTCTTT.

The chain has TRBV5-1 and TRBJ2-5; TRBD1 agrees at 9 bases. J was trimmed by 6 bases and V by 0 bases; bases with no gene match: 6. CDR1 and CDR2 from the germline V gene are SGHRS and YFSETQ. The CDR3 spans 15 residues. CDR3 nucleotide sequence: TGCGCCAGCAGCTTGGAGGGACAGGGAGGGAAGACCCAGTACTTC. Its translation is CASSLEGQGGKTQYF. Combining the CDR3 with reference TRBV5-1 and TRBJ2-5 gives the whole variable domain KAGVTQTPRYLIKTRGQQVTLSCSPISGHRSVSWYQQTPGQGLQFLFEYFSETQRNKGNFPGRFSGRQFSNSRSEMNVSTLELGDSALYLCASSLEGQGGKTQYFGPGTRLLVL.

The rearrangement uses TRBV29-1 and TRBJ2-2, with TRBD2 as a possible D gene (6 bases). Trimming pared 4 bases from V and 4 bases from J, leaving 10 bases between. CDR3 length equals 13 residues. CDR1 and CDR2 from the germline V gene are SQVTM and ANQGSEA. The DNA of the CDR3 is TGCAGCGTTGCCGTGGGGGGCACCGGGGAGCTGTTTTTT. This gives the protein CSVAVGGTGELFF.

This clone was observed a handful of times. The chain joins TRBV10-3 to TRBJ1-4, with D tentatively TRBD1 (6 bases). Trimming took 10 bases from V and 7 from J, leaving 19 bases between them. Germline loops: CDR1 ENHRY, CDR2 SYGVKD. The CDR3 spans 14 residues. The CDR3 loop reads CATLNRERGEKLFF. The CDR3 nucleotides read TGTGCCACCTTAAACAGGGAAAGGGGTGAAAAACTGTTTTTT.

The V gene is TRBV2, the J gene TRBJ2-2; no clear D gene. CDR1 and CDR2 from the germline V gene are SNHLY and FYNNEI. The V gene lost 3 bases and the J gene lost 3 bases, with 2 bases spanning the gap. This CDR3 contains 12 residues. In DNA, the CDR3 is TGTGCCAGCAGTGAGGACACCGGGGAGCTGTTTTTT. This sequence encodes CASSEDTGELFF.

Concerning this clone: Distinct nucleotide sequences in the sample also encode this CDR3. The chain is built from TRBV6-5 and TRBJ2-2, with D uncertain. V was cut by 2 bases and J by 6 bases, with 16 bases left in between. CDR3 size: 16 residues. Germline CDR1 is MNHEY and CDR2 is SVGAGI. The CDR3 protein is CASSYKANSFAGELFF. The CDR3 DNA sequence: TGTGCCAGCAGTTACAAAGCCAACTCCTTTGCCGGGGAGCTGTTTTTT.

The V call is TRBV29-1, the J call TRBJ2-7, with D unresolved. The V gene's germline CDR1 is SQVTM and CDR2 ANQGSEA. The CDR3 is 10 residues long. V was cut by 7 bases and J by 6 bases, with 10 bases left in between. In nucleotides, the CDR3 is TGCAGCGCACTACACGGCGAGCAGTACTTC. Amino acids: CSALHGEQYF.

The CDR3: CASKGVNYGYTF. The CDR3 nucleotides read TGCGCCAGCAAAGGGGTTAACTATGGCTACACCTTC. This chain uses TRBV5-1 with TRBJ1-2, with D perhaps matching TRBD1 (5 bases). The CDR3 is 12 residues long. V dropped 6 bases and J dropped 1 base, with 7 bases sitting between them. The germline V gene encodes CDR1 SGHRS and CDR2 YFSETQ.

V usage is TRBV9 and J usage is TRBJ1-1; D is perhaps TRBD1 (6 bases). Germline assignment: CDR1 SGDLS and CDR2 YYNGEE. Trimming took off 2 bases at V and 5 bases at J, with 16 bases between the two ends. The CDR3 has 15 amino acids. In DNA form, the CDR3 reads TGTGCCAGCAGCGTGGGGGAACAGGGTAGAACTGAAGCTTTCTTT. It yields the protein CASSVGEQGRTEAFF.